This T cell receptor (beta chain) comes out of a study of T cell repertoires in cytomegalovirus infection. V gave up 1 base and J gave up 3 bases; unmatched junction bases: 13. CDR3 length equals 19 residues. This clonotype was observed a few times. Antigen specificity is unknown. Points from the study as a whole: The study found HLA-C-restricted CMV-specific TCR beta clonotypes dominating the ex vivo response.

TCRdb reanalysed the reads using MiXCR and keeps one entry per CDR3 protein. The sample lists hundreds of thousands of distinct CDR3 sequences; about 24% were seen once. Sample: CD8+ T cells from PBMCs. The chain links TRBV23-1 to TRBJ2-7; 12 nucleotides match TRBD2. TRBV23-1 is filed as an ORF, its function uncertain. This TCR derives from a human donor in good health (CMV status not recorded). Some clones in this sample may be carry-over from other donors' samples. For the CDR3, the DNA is TGCGCCAGCAGTCAATTTTGTACTAGCGGGGGGAAAACCAACTACGAGCAGTACTTC. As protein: CASSQFCTSGGKTNYEQYF.